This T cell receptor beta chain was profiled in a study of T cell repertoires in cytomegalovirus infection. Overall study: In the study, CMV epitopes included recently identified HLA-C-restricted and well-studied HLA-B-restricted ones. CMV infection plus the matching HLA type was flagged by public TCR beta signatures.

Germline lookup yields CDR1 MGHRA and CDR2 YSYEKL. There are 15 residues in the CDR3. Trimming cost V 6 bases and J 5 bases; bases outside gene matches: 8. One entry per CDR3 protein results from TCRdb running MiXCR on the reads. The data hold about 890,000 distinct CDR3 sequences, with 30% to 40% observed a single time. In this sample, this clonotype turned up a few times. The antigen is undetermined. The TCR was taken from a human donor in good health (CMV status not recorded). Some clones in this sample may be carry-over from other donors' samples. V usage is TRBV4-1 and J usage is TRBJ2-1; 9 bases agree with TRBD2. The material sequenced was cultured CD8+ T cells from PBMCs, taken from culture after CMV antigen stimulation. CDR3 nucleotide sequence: TGCGCCAGCAGGGGAGAGGCGGGGGGGGACAATGAGCAGTTCTTC. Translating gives CASRGEAGGDNEQFF.